Each of the 7 T cell receptor beta chains below was sequenced from the same sample in a study of cytomegalovirus exposure and HLA in healthy donors. In the PCR, 60 Vbeta and 13 Jbeta primers were used. This table comes from immunoSEQ multiplex PCR, and its TCRdb copy is limited to in-frame clones, with some not included. In the table there are some 180,000 clones, approximately 82% of which are singletons. What was sequenced was PBMCs. The receptors were sampled from a man between 40 and 49 years old in good health and CMV-seropositive.

DNA for the CDR3: TGTGCCAGCAGTTTAGCGGGAGAGTTCGGTGAGCAGTTCTTC. Protein sequence: CASSLAGEFGEQFF. The chain has TRBV27 and TRBJ2-1; 7 bases are shared with TRBD2. Germline V gene lookup returns CDR1 MNHEY and CDR2 SMNVEV (reference sequence). The CDR3 is made up of 14 amino acids. Trimming removed 2 bases from V and 9 bases from J; junction bases left unmatched: 7.

In its sample, this clone was seen a few times. The V and J genes are TRBV5-6 and TRBJ2-3, with 9 bases fitting TRBD2. CDR1 and CDR2 (germline): SGHDT, YYEEEE. The ends lost 1 base at V and 4 bases at J; junction bases unmatched: 10. The CDR3 extends over 17 amino acids. DNA of the CDR3: TGTGCCAGCAGCTTGAGACGGACTAGCGAGAGGTCAGATACGCAGTATTTT. It is translated as CASSLRRTSERSDTQYF.

The chain has TRBV7-8 and TRBJ1-1; D is ambiguous. The CDR3 is made up of 13 amino acids. Trimming removed 5 bases at V and 1 base at J, with 8 bases between. The germline V gene encodes CDR1 SGHVS and CDR2 FQNEAQ. Here the CDR3 DNA reads TGTGCCAGCAGCGCGGACTGGAACACTGAAGCTTTCTTT. It codes for CASSADWNTEAFF.

The chain carries TRBV9 and TRBJ1-2, with TRBD1 matching 7 bases. The V gene's germline CDR1 is SGDLS and CDR2 YYNGEE. This CDR3 contains 13 residues. Losses at the gene ends were 4 bases for V and 4 bases for J; bases not matched to a gene: 4. In DNA form, the CDR3 reads TGTGCCAGCAGCCGAGGGGGCTTCTATGGCTACACCTTC. This translates into CASSRGGFYGYTF.

The chain couples TRBV6-4 to TRBJ2-5; 14 positions match TRBD2. V lost 8 bases and J lost 2; bases outside the gene matches: 10. CDR1 and CDR2 (germline): MRHNA, SNTAGT. This CDR3 is built from 17 residues. CDR3 in amino acids: CASGGTSGSSDQETQYF. CDR3 DNA: TGTGCCAGCGGAGGGACTAGCGGGAGTTCGGATCAAGAGACCCAGTACTTC.

V gene TRBV2 combines with J gene TRBJ2-1; D is perhaps TRBD1 (6 bases). Deletions cut 7 bases from V and 7 bases from J, with 20 bases between. The CDR3 sequence is 15 residues long. Germline CDR1 SNHLY, CDR2 FYNNEI. CDR3 bases: TGTGCCAGCACTCTGGAAGGGGGAACGGGAAATGAGCAGTTCTTC. Amino acids: CASTLEGGTGNEQFF.

The gene calls are TRBV7-9 and TRBJ1-2; D gene ambiguous. The ends were cut back, 2 bases at V and 8 bases at J, with 15 bases in the middle. The CDR3 length is 14 residues. The germline gives CDR1 SEHNR, CDR2 FQNEAQ (reference sequence). This CDR3 reads CASSLSTEHRGYTF. DNA of the CDR3: TGTGCCAGCAGCTTATCCACAGAGCACCGGGGCTACACCTTC.